This entry lists 6 T cell receptor beta chains sequenced from one sample in a study of T cells after yellow fever vaccination. TCRdb re-called the 5' RACE reads with MiXCR, one entry per CDR3 protein. The sample comprises 600,000 to 750,000 distinct CDR3 sequences, around an eighth of which are singletons, and around 14% rests with the top ten. The source was PBMCs, collected on the day of the yellow fever booster vaccination. All receptors derive from a young man who received the YFV17D yellow fever vaccine.

Only a few counts were recorded for this clonotype. The V call is TRBV28, the J call TRBJ2-2; a weak D match, TRBD2 (5 bases). This CDR3 comprises 14 residues. CDR1 MDHEN and CDR2 SYDVKM come from the germline V gene. Trimming took 7 bases from V and 0 from J, leaving 9 bases between them. The CDR3 is CASKWRTNTGELFF. CDR3 bases: TGTGCCAGCAAATGGAGGACGAACACCGGGGAGCTGTTTTTT.

The V call is TRBV20-1, the J call TRBJ2-3, with 11 bases matching TRBD2. Losses at the gene ends were 3 bases for V and 2 bases for J; bases not matched to a gene: 7. In germline, CDR1 is DFQATT, CDR2 SNEGSKA (reference sequence). CDR3 length: 16 amino acids. The CDR3 bases are TGCAGTGCTAGTCGGCTAGCGGGGGGACCCACAGATACGCAGTATTTT. It translates to CSASRLAGGPTDTQYF.

CDR3 coding DNA: TGTGCCAGTACCCCGACAGGGGGGTCCCCCAATGAGCAGTTCTTC. Translating gives CASTPTGGSPNEQFF. The chain is built from TRBV19 and TRBJ2-1; 9 bases agree with TRBD1. Germline CDR1 LNHDA, CDR2 SQIVND (reference sequence). The length of the CDR3 is 15 residues. V shed 7 bases, J shed 6 bases, and the junction held 10 bases outside the gene matches.

A few counts support this clonotype. The chain couples TRBV4-3 to TRBJ2-5; a possible D gene is TRBD2 (6 bases). Trimming cost V 4 bases and J 1 base, with 22 bases left between them. The germline V gene has CDR1 LGHNA and CDR2 YSLEER. The CDR3 contains 18 residues. In DNA form, the CDR3 reads TGCGCCAGCAGCCCAGACCCCGGAGGGGCAAACTTCCAAGAGACCCAGTACTTC. Amino acids: CASSPDPGGANFQETQYF.

This clonotype was seen a handful of times. V is TRBV6-2 or TRBV6-3 and J is TRBJ2-1; 12 bases line up with TRBD2. V lost 0 bases and J lost 5; bases outside the gene matches: 2. The CDR3 has 16 residues. Per germline, CDR1 MNHEY and CDR2 SVGEGT. The CDR3, as DNA: TGTGCCAGCAGTTACTCGAGACTAGCGGGGGACAATGAGCAGTTCTTC. It codes for CASSYSRLAGDNEQFF.

The genes are TRBV27 and TRBJ2-5; D perhaps matches TRBD2 (6 bases). V lost 2 bases and J 6 bases, leaving 19 bases between the germline ends. The germline gives CDR1 MNHEY, CDR2 SMNVEV (reference sequence). The CDR3 has 16 amino acids. CDR3 bases: TGTGCCAGCAGTTTAACCCCTTCCACGGGGGTAAAGACCCAGTACTTC. Translating it yields CASSLTPSTGVKTQYF.